The clone carrying this TCR beta chain was recorded once. Multiplex PCR with BIOMED2 TRB-A/B primer pools amplified TRB rearrangements. TCRdb ran MiXCR on the multiplex PCR reads and lists one entry per CDR3 protein. Of about 15,000 distinct CDR3 sequences in the sample, about a quarter were seen once. CDR1 is SGHTA and CDR2 is FQGNSA in the germline V gene. CDR3 size: 15 residues. V was clipped by 6 bases and J by 7 bases, with 16 bases between them. This record belongs to a study of T and B cells in COVID-19 patients. From blood, 250-500 ng of genomic DNA served as TRB template. The receptor comes from a human donor who had recovered from COVID-19. The chain has TRBV7-2 and TRBJ1-6, with D possibly TRBD1 on 5 matching bases. Material for sequencing was blood. The CDR3: CASRDGDGPNSPLHF. The CDR3 nucleotides read TGTGCCAGCAGAGACGGGGACGGACCAAATTCACCCCTCCACTTT.